These T cell receptor beta chains were read from a single sample in a study of monozygotic twins with inflammatory bowel disease. From its re-call of the 5' RACE reads, TCRdb lists each CDR3 protein once, without DNA. Here the sample table reports 400,000 or so distinct CDR3 sequences. What was sequenced was blood. Receptors were obtained from a human donor with ulcerative colitis or Crohn's disease, or a healthy co-twin of an affected twin (not recorded which). Each CDR3 is given with its conserved first and last residue. Fields, in order: V gene, J gene, CDR3 protein.

>TRBV12-3/TRBV12-4|TRBJ2-2
CASTISGRETGELFF
>TRBV5-6|TRBJ1-1
CASSWGRLNTEAFF
>TRBV7-2|TRBJ2-1
CASSLALGLEQFF
>TRBV12-3/TRBV12-4|TRBJ1-1
CASSFPEFRGTEAFF
>TRBV3-1|TRBJ2-7
CASTPGLALYEQYF
>TRBV18|TRBJ1-1
CASSRAPQGEAFF
>TRBV28|TRBJ1-6
CASSPVKRGEYSPLHF
>TRBV3-1|TRBJ1-4
CASSQTQKAEKLFF
>TRBV6-5|TRBJ1-5
CASSYGGAGSNQPQHF
>TRBV5-5|TRBJ1-5
CASSLGTGPNQPQHF
>TRBV7-9|TRBJ2-7
CASSLEGAGVYEQYF
>TRBV6-2/TRBV6-3|TRBJ2-7
CASRDRTGGPYEQYF
>TRBV7-2|TRBJ2-1
CASSLVAGQSTGEQFF
>TRBV9|TRBJ2-7
CASSVNVGGPYEQYF
>TRBV25-1|TRBJ1-2
CASSEADRENGYTF
>TRBV11-2|TRBJ1-1
CASSTAAVTEAFF
>TRBV19|TRBJ2-2
CASTEHRGPTGELFF
>TRBV19|TRBJ2-3
CASSVLAGDPSTDTQYF
>TRBV12-3/TRBV12-4|TRBJ2-7
CASSAGTSGYEQYF
>TRBV10-3|TRBJ1-4
CATAWDGNEKLFF
>TRBV20-1|TRBJ2-1
CSARATGSGVEQFF
>TRBV4-2|TRBJ2-7
CASSQETGRTSYEQYF
>TRBV28|TRBJ2-7
CASSRRAYEQYF
>TRBV9|TRBJ2-7
CASSLTGGPRNEQYF
>TRBV5-1|TRBJ2-4
CASSLTSGAGIQYF
>TRBV20-1|TRBJ2-1
CSANQGSGSNEQFF
>TRBV6-1|TRBJ1-5
CASWGHVQPQHF
>TRBV4-3|TRBJ2-1
CASSQEEGNEQFF
>TRBV6-5|TRBJ1-1
CASSSSAEAFF
>TRBV30|TRBJ2-3
CAWGNQDTQYF
>TRBV20-1|TRBJ1-6
CSASTGTAGSPLHF
>TRBV10-3|TRBJ1-3
CAIKTETGYSGNTIYF
>TRBV29-1|TRBJ2-7
CSVGGATGETQYF
>TRBV4-2|TRBJ2-1
CASSQDWPGSFNEQFF